Detailed here is one TCR beta chain. Antigen specificity is unknown. This table comes from immunoSEQ multiplex PCR, and its TCRdb copy is limited to in-frame clones, with some not included. The sample carries about 47,000 clones, roughly 80% recorded once. This CDR3 region has 14 residues. V dropped 6 bases and J dropped 2 bases, with 11 bases sitting between them. The V gene's germline CDR1 is SNHLY and CDR2 FYNNEI. The data belong to a study of OX40 agonist ivuxolimab in advanced cancers. Overall study results and limits: Compared with others, partial responders at 0.1-3.0 mg/kg displayed clonal expansion among the lowest.

This chain links TRBV2 with TRBJ1-5; D unclear. This TCR was sampled from an adult with an advanced solid tumor such as melanoma, head and neck, liver or kidney cancer. Sequencing was performed on CD4+ or CD8+ T cells sorted from blood, taken in a trial of the OX40 agonist ivuxolimab. The CDR3 DNA sequence: TGTGCCAGCAGCCGGCTCGTTGGCAATCAGCCCCAGCATTTT. As protein: CASSRLVGNQPQHF.